This T cell receptor (beta chain) derives from a study of a mutant IDH1 vaccine in newly diagnosed glioma. Study context: There were roughly 62% males and around 38% females among treated patients, whose mean age was roughly 40 years.

The data were produced by immunoSEQ multiplex PCR, yet TCRdb's version contains in-frame clones alone and is incomplete. The sample yields about 33,000 clones, roughly 80% seen once. V was clipped by 6 bases and J by 0 bases, with 8 bases between them. The CDR3 contains 13 residues. Germline CDR1 and CDR2: SNHLY and FYNNEI. Study results and limitations: Pseudoprogression appeared unlinked to shifts in leading peripheral T cell clonotypes. Researchers report vaccine-induced immune responses in more than 90% of patients.

In regard to this clone: Its specificity is unknown.

Time point denoted: week 5, during vaccination. Alongside topical imiquimod, each dose of vaccine comprised 300 ug of mutant IDH1 20-mer peptide. The material sequenced was PBMCs, taken from a glioma patient whose treatment included an IDH1 peptide vaccine. The source is a young man with glioma. The J gene is TRBJ2-5, the V gene TRBV2, with D unresolved. CDR3 DNA: TGTGCCAGCAGGTCCGGGTACCAAGAGACCCAGTACTTC. Residues: CASRSGYQETQYF.